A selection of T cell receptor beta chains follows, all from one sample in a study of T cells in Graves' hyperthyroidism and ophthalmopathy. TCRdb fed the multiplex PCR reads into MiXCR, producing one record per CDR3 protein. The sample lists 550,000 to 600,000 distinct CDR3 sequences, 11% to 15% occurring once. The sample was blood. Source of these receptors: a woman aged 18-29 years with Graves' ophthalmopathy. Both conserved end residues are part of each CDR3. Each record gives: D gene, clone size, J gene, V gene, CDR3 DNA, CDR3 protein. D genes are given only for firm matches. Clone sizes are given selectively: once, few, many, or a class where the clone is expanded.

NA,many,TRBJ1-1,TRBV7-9,TGTGCCAGCATAGCCCGGGGGCTGGCGAACACTGAAGCTTTCTTT,CASIARGLANTEAFF
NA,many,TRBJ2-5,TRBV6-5,TGTGCCAGCAGTTACTCGGGGACGGAGGGAGGAGAGACCCAGTACTTC,CASSYSGTEGGETQYF
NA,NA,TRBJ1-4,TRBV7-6,TGTGCCAGCAGCTTAGCCCTACAGAGCCGGACAAGAGAAAAACTGTTTTTT,CASSLALQSRTREKLFF
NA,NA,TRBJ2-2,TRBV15,TGTGCCACCAGCAGGGCCCTTAGGGGCGAGAACACCGGGGAGCTGCTTTTT,CATSRALRGENTGELLF
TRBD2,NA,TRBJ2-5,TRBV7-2,TGTGCCAGCAGTGCTAGACTAGCGGGAGGACGAGAGACCCAGTACTTC,CASSARLAGGRETQYF
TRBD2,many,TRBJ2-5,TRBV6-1,TGTGCCAGCTGGTTAGCGGGAGGGGTGCGGGAGACCCAGTACTTC,CASWLAGGVRETQYF
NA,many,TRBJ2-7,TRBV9,TGTGCCAGCAGCGTAGATCCCTCAGAGCCTTACTACGAGCAGTACTTC,CASSVDPSEPYYEQYF
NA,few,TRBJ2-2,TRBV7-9,TGTGCCAGCAGCTTGGCACCGGACGGAGTTTCGATCGGGGAGCTGTTTTTT,CASSLAPDGVSIGELFF
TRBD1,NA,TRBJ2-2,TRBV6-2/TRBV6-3,TGTGCCAGCAGTTACTACGGGACAGGGTGGGCCACCGGGGAGCTGTTTTTT,CASSYYGTGWATGELFF
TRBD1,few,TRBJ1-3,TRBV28,TGTGCCAGCAGTCTATTGGGACAGGGAAACACCATATATTTT,CASSLLGQGNTIYF
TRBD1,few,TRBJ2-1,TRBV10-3,TGTGCCATCAGACAGGGGAATGGCGAGCAGTTCTTC,CAIRQGNGEQFF
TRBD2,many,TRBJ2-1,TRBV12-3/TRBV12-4,TGTGCCAGCATGGGACTAGCGCATTTCTTC,CASMGLAHFF
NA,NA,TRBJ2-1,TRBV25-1,TGTGCCAGCAGTACTGGGGACTCCCTAGATAATGAGCAGTTCTTC,CASSTGDSLDNEQFF
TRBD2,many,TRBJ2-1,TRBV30,TGTGCCTGGAGTGGGAGCGGGAATAACAATGAGCAGTTCTTC,CAWSGSGNNNEQFF
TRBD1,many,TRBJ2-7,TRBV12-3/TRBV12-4,TGTGCCAGCAGCTGGGACAGGAACTACGAGCAGTACTTC,CASSWDRNYEQYF
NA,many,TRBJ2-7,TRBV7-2,TGTGCCAGCAGCTTAGCAGGGATTAGTTCCTACGAGCAGTACTTC,CASSLAGISSYEQYF
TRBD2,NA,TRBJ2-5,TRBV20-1,TGCAGTGCTAGAGATGCCCTAACTAGCGGGAGTAAGACCCAGTACTTC,CSARDALTSGSKTQYF